This T cell receptor (beta chain) was identified during a study of Ad26.COV2.S vaccination and SARS-CoV-2 variants. The CDR3 runs to 16 residues. Germline V CDR1 and CDR2: SNHLY, FYNNEI. The V end was cut by 3 bases, the J end by 2 bases, with 17 bases between. Generated by immunoSEQ multiplex PCR, the TCRdb table keeps only in-frame clones and is missing some. The sample has 350,000 to 500,000 clones; 90% are singletons. The sample's treatment: over 15 received Ad26.COV2.S at low or high dose, single or two shots; a few received placebo; per-sample allocation not given. Day 63 after the first vaccine or placebo injection was the time point for sampling.

The chain uses TRBV2 and TRBJ2-7; D possibly corresponds to TRBD1 (6 bases). The TCR was taken from a person between 18 and 65 years old who received the Ad26.COV2.S COVID-19 vaccine or a placebo. The sequencing used peripheral blood, collected in a trial of Ad26.COV2.S vaccine versus placebo. CDR3 DNA: TGTGCCAGCAGTGATTTAGTGGAACAGGGAGCCTACGAGCAGTACTTC. This translates into CASSDLVEQGAYEQYF.